The source of this T cell receptor beta chain is a study of T cell changes during pregnancy in multiple sclerosis. The table came from immunoSEQ multiplex PCR; TCRdb's copy has only in-frame clones and leaves some out. The data contain 45,000 to 60,000 clones, over 80% of them singletons. Deletions cut 2 bases from V and 7 bases from J, with 14 bases between. Looked up from germline, CDR1 is MNHEY and CDR2 is SMNVEV (reference sequence). This CDR3 is 14 amino acids long. This TCR was recovered from a female donor with multiple sclerosis, enrolled in a pregnancy study. Sequenced material: CD4+ T cells from peripheral blood mononuclear cells, taken in the third trimester of pregnancy. This chain joins TRBV27 and TRBJ1-1; D call uncertain. This CDR3 is CASSLKGVVSEAFF. CDR3 nucleotides: TGTGCCAGCAGTTTAAAAGGAGTTGTCAGTGAAGCTTTCTTT.